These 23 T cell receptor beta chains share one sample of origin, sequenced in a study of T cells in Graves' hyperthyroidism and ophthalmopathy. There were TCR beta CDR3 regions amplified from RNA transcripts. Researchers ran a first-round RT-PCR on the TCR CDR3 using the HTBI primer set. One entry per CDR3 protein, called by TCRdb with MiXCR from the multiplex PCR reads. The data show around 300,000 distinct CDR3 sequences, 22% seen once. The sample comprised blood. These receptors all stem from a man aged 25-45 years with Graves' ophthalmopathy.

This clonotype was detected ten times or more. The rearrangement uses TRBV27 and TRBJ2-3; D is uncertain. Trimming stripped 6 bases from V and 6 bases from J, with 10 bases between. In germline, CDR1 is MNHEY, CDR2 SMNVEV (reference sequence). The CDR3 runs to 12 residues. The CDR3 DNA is TGTGCCAGCAGCTTACTCGGGGATACGCAGTATTTT. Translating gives CASSLLGDTQYF.

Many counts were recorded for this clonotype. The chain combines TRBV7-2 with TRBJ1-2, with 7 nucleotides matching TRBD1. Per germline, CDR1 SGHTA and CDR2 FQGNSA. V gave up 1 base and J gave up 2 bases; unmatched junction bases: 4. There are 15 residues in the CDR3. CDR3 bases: TGTGCCAGCAGCTTAGGCAGGGGGGAGAACTATGGCTACACCTTC. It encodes CASSLGRGENYGYTF. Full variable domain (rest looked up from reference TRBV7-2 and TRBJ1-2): GAGVSQSPSNKVTEKGKDVELRCDPISGHTALYWYRQSLGQGLEFLIYFQGNSAPDKSGLPSDRFSAERTGGSVSTLTIQRTQQEDSAVYLCASSLGRGENYGYTFGSGTRLTVV.

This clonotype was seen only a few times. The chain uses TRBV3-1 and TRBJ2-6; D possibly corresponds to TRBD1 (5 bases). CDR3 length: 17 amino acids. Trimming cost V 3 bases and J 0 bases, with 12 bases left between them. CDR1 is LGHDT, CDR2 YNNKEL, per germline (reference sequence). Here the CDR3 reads CASSQGLGVSGANVLTF. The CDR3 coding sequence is TGTGCCAGCAGCCAGGGCTTAGGGGTCTCTGGGGCCAACGTCCTGACTTTC.

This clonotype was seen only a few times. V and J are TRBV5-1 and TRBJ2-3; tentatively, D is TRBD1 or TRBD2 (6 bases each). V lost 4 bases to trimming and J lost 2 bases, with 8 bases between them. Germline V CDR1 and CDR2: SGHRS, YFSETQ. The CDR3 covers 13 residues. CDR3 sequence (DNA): TGCGCCAGCAGCCCGGGGGCCACAGATACGCAGTATTTT. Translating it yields CASSPGATDTQYF.

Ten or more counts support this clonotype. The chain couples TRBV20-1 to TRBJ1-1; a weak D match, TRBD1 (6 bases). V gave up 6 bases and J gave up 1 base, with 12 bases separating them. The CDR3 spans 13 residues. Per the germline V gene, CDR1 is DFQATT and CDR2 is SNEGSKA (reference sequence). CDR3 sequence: CSAPRGGNTEAFF. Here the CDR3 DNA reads TGCAGTGCCCCTAGGGGGGGGAACACTGAAGCTTTCTTT.

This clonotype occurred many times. CDR3 nucleotide sequence: TGTGCCAGCAGCAACGACAGGGGGCGGGTAGCTTTCTTT. This translates into CASSNDRGRVAFF. The V and J genes are TRBV7-2 and TRBJ1-1, with 10 bases identical to TRBD1. CDR1 and CDR2 from the germline V gene are SGHTA and FQGNSA. V lost 5 bases, J lost 10 bases, and 7 bases stayed unmatched. The CDR3 contains 13 residues.

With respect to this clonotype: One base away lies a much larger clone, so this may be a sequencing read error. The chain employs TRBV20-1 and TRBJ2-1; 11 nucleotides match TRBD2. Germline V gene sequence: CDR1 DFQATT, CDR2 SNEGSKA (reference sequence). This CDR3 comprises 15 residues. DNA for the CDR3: TGCAGTGCTTTGACCGGGACTAGCGGTACCAATGAGCAGTCCTTC. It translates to CSALTGTSGTNEQSF.

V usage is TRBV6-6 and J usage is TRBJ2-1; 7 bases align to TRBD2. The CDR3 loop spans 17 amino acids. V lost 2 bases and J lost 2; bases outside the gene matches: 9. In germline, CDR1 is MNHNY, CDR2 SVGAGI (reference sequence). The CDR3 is CASSYGRGGSTYNEQFF. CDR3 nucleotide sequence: TGTGCCAGCAGTTACGGGCGGGGCGGGAGTACCTACAATGAGCAGTTCTTC.

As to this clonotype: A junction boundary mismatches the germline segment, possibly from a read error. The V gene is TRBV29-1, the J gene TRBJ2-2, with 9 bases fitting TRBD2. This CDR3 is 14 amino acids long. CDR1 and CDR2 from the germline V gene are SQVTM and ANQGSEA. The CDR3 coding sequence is TGCAGCGTTTCGCTAGCGGGAAGCACCGGGGAGCTGTCTTTT. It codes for CSVSLAGSTGELSF.

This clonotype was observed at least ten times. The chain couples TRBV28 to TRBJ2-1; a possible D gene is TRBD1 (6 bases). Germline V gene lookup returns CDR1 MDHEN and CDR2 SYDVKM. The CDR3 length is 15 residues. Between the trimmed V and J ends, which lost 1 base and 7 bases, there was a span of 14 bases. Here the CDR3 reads CASSLLAARGNEQFF. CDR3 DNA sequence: TGTGCCAGCAGTTTATTGGCGGCCAGGGGTAATGAGCAGTTCTTC.

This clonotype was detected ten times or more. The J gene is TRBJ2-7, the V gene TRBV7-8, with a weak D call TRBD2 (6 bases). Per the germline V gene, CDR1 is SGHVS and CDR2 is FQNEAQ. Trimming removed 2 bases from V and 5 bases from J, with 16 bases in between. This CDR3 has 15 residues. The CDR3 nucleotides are TGTGCCAGCAGCTTAAGACCCGGAGGGGTGGACGAGCAGTACTTC. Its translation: CASSLRPGGVDEQYF.

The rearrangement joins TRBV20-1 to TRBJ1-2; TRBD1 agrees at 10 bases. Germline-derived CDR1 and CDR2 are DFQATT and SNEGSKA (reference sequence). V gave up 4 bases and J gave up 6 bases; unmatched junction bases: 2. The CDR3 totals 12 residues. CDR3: CSATDRGHGYTF. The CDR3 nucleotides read TGCAGTGCTACTGACAGGGGGCATGGCTACACCTTC.

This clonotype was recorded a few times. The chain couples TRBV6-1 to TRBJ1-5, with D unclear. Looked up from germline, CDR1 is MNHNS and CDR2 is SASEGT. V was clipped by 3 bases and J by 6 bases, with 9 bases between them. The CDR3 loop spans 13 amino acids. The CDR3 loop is CASSDSFSQPQHF. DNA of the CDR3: TGTGCCAGCAGTGACTCTTTCTCTCAGCCCCAGCATTTT.

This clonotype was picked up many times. The CDR3 DNA is TGTGCCAGCAGCTTAGTGAGCGGTTCCTACGAGCAGTACTTC. This gives the protein CASSLVSGSYEQYF. The gene calls are TRBV11-2 and TRBJ2-7, with D tentatively TRBD2 (5 bases). Trimming took off 1 base at V and 1 base at J, with 8 bases between the two ends. Germline-derived CDR1 and CDR2 are SGHAT and FQNNGV. The CDR3 loop spans 14 amino acids.

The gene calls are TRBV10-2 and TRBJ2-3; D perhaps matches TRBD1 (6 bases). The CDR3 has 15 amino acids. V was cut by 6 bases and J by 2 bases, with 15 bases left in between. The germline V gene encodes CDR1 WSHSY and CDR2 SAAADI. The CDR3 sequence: CASSTGIRATDTQYF. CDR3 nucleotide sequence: TGCGCCAGCAGCACAGGGATAAGGGCCACAGATACGCAGTATTTT.

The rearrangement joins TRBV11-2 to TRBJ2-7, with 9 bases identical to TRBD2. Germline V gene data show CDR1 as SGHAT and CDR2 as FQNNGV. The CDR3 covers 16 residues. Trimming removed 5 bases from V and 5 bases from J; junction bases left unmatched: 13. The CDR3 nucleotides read TGTGCCAGCAGCCCTGGCCTAGCGGGACTACCCGACGAGCAGTACTTC. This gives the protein CASSPGLAGLPDEQYF. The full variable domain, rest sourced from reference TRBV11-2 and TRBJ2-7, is EAGVAQSPRYKIIEKRQSVAFWCNPISGHATLYWYQQILGQGPKLLIQFQNNGVVDDSQLPKDRFSAERLKGVDSTLKIQPAKLEDSAVYLCASSPGLAGLPDEQYFGPGTRLTVT.

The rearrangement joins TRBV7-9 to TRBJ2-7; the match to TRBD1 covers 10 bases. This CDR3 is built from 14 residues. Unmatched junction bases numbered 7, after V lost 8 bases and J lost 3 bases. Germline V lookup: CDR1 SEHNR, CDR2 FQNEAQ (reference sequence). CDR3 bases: TGTGCCAGCGAAAGTCGGGACAGGGGCTACGAGCAGTACTTC. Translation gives CASESRDRGYEQYF.

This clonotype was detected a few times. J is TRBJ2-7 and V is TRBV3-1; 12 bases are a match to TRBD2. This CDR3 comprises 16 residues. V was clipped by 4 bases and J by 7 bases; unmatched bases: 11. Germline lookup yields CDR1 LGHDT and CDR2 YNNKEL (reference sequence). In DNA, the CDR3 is TGTGCCAGCAGCCCCCTAGCGGGAGGGCCTATAGGGGAGCAGTACTTC. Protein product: CASSPLAGGPIGEQYF.

The CDR3 DNA reads as TGTGCCAGCAGCCCTCGGGGGCGGCTCTCGGAGACCCAGTACTTC. This gives the protein CASSPRGRLSETQYF. This rearrangement joins TRBV7-6 to TRBJ2-5, with D possibly called TRBD1 or TRBD2 (6 bases each). Looked up from germline, CDR1 is SGHVS and CDR2 is FNYEAQ. The V gene lost 5 bases and the J gene lost 5 bases, with 18 bases spanning the gap. This CDR3 spans 15 amino acids.

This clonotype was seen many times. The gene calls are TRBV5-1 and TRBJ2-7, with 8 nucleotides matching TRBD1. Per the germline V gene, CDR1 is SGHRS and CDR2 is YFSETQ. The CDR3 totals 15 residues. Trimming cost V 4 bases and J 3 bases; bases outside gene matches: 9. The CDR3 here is CASSGTRQGNYEQYF. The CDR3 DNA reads TGCGCCAGCAGCGGGACAAGACAGGGGAACTACGAGCAGTACTTC.

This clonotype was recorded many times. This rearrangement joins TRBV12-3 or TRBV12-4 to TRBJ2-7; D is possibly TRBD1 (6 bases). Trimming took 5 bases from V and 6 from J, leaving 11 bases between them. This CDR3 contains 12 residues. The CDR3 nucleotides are TGTGCCAGCAGTATACAGGGTGGCGAGCAGTACTTC. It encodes CASSIQGGEQYF.

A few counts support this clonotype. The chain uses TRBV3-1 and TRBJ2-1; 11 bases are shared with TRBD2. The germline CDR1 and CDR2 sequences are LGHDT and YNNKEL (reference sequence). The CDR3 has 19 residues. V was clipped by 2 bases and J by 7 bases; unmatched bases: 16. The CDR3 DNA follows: TGTGCCAGCAGCCAAAGGGTGGGCCTAGCGGGAGGAGGTAGGAATGAGCAGTTCTTC. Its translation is CASSQRVGLAGGGRNEQFF.

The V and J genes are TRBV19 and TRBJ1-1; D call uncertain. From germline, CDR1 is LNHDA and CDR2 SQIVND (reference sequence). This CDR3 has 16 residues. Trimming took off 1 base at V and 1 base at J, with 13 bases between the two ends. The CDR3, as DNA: TGTGCCAGTAGTATAGGTGGCAGGTTTAGGAACACTGAAGCTTTCTTT. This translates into CASSIGGRFRNTEAFF.